Listed below are T cell receptor beta chains from one sample, sequenced in a study of PD-1 blockade in classical Hodgkin lymphoma. Some clones are missing from TCRdb's copy, which holds only in-frame ones; the method was immunoSEQ multiplex PCR. The sample holds about 90,000 clones, over 75% seen once. The source material was peripheral blood mononuclear cells (PBMCs), sampled before the fourth cycle of nivolumab. The receptors originated from a human donor with classical Hodgkin lymphoma. CDR3s include the opening cysteine and the closing phenylalanine or tryptophan. D genes are given only for firm matches. Rows give clone size only sometimes, using once, few, many, or a class for an expanded clone.

DNA	CDR3	size	length	V	J	D
TGCGCCAGCAGCTTTGACAGTTACAATGAGCAGTTCTTC	CASSFDSYNEQFF	NA	13	TRBV5-1	TRBJ2-1	NA
TGTGCCAGCAGCTTAGCGCACAGGGAGGTTGACTACGAGCAGTACTTC	CASSLAHREVDYEQYF	NA	16	TRBV7-9	TRBJ2-7	NA
TGTGCCAGCAGCCCAGGATTAGGGCGGCAGACCCAGTACTTC	CASSPGLGRQTQYF	few	14	TRBV2	TRBJ2-5	NA
TGTGCCAGCAGGAAACCGGGACTCTCCTACGAGCAGTACTTC	CASRKPGLSYEQYF	NA	14	TRBV28	TRBJ2-7	NA
TGTGCCAGCTCACGGGGACTAGCGGGGGGAATCAACATAGAACAAGAGACCCAGTACTTC	CASSRGLAGGINIEQETQYF	NA	20	TRBV18	TRBJ2-5	TRBD2
TGTGCCATCAGCTCATATGGGGGGAGCACAGATACGCAGTATTTT	CAISSYGGSTDTQYF	NA	15	TRBV10-3	TRBJ2-3	NA
TGTGCCAGTCTCCGGACTTTTCGGGATGCGGGGCCCCAGCATTTT	CASLRTFRDAGPQHF	few	15	TRBV21-1	TRBJ1-5	NA
TGCGCCAGCAGCGAGGGACCTGGGGCCTACAATGAGCAGTTCTTC	CASSEGPGAYNEQFF	NA	15	TRBV5-1	TRBJ2-1	NA
TGTGCCAGCAGCGAACAGGGCGATGGCTACACCTTC	CASSEQGDGYTF	NA	12	TRBV6-6	TRBJ1-2	NA
TGCAGCGTTGAAGATGGCGGACAGGGGGACTATGGCTACACCTTC	CSVEDGGQGDYGYTF	NA	15	TRBV29-1	TRBJ1-2	TRBD1
TGTGCCAGTAGTATAGGGTCCAGGGGGCAACAGCCCCAGCATTTT	CASSIGSRGQQPQHF	NA	15	TRBV19	TRBJ1-5	TRBD1
TGCGCCAGCAGCTTGGCCGTCGACAGGGGGGTCAATGAGCAGTTCTTC	CASSLAVDRGVNEQFF	few	16	TRBV5-1	TRBJ2-1	TRBD1
TGTGCCAGCAGCCCTGGACAGTATTCACCCCTCCACTTT	CASSPGQYSPLHF	NA	13	TRBV7-9	TRBJ1-6	NA
TGTGCCAGCGGGCGATTAGCCCGCTACAATGAGCAGTTCTTC	CASGRLARYNEQFF	NA	14	TRBV2	TRBJ2-1	NA
TGTGCCAGCAGTTCCCGACAGGGGACGTCAAACACTGAAGCTTTCTTT	CASSSRQGTSNTEAFF	NA	16	TRBV11-2	TRBJ1-1	TRBD1
TGTGCCAGCAGCTTATTCTCACAGATTGAAGCTTTCTTT	CASSLFSQIEAFF	once	13	TRBV7-2	TRBJ1-1	NA
TGTGCCTCAAGGGGGGATAGCACTGAAGCTTTCTTT	CASRGDSTEAFF	few	12	TRBV30	TRBJ1-1	NA
TGTGCCAGCAGTCCCTACAGGGATAGCAATCAGCCCCAGCATTTT	CASSPYRDSNQPQHF	few	15	TRBV27	TRBJ1-5	NA
TGTGCCAGCAGTTTTGGCGGATACCAAGAGACCCAGTACTTC	CASSFGGYQETQYF	NA	14	TRBV28	TRBJ2-5	NA
TGTGCCAGCAGCTTCGGGACAGGGCCCTACGAGCAGTACTTC	CASSFGTGPYEQYF	NA	14	TRBV5-4	TRBJ2-7	TRBD1
TGTGCCAGCAGCCGCGGACTAGCGGGGGGGCAAGATACGCAGTATTTT	CASSRGLAGGQDTQYF	NA	16	TRBV11-2	TRBJ2-3	TRBD2
TGTGCCAGCAGCTTCAAGGGGAGGTTGGGGGAGCAGTACTTC	CASSFKGRLGEQYF	NA	14	TRBV5-6	TRBJ2-7	NA
TGTGCCAGCAGCGTAGCCTGGACAGGGCGGACCGGAGGCTACACCTTC	CASSVAWTGRTGGYTF	NA	16	TRBV9	TRBJ1-2	TRBD1
TGTGCCAGCAGCTTAGCCCCTTGGGGTGAGCGTCAGCCCCAGCATTTT	CASSLAPWGERQPQHF	NA	16	TRBV7-3	TRBJ1-5	NA
TGTGCCAGCAGCACGGCAGATACGCAGTATTTT	CASSTADTQYF	NA	11	TRBV7-9	TRBJ2-3	NA